This TCR beta chain comes out of a study of shared clonotypes between healthy human individuals. All participating donors were Caucasian adults from Nashville, Tennessee. The authors divided CD4+ cells into CD45RA+ naive and CD45RA-negative memory subsets. Using immunoSEQ multiplex PCR, the repertoire was profiled, and TCRdb retains in-frame clones only, with some absent. The data show about 1,500,000 clones, approximately 97% seen once. V lost 6 bases and J lost 0; bases outside the gene matches: 5. The CDR3 covers 15 residues. Germline values: CDR1 LNHDA, CDR2 SQIVND (reference sequence). The clonotype comes from a man in his thirties or forties in good health. The source material was naive CD4+ T cells sorted from blood. Subset here: CD45RA+ positively selected. The chain employs TRBV19 and TRBJ2-5; 9 bases map to TRBD1. CDR3 nucleotides: TGTGCCAGTAGCACAGGGGGCATGGACCAAGAGACCCAGTACTTC. Protein sequence: CASSTGGMDQETQYF.